A few counts support the clone carrying this TCR beta chain. Germline trimming cut 5 bases from V and 14 bases from J; bases unmatched to any gene: 8. This CDR3 is 13 amino acids long. This record belongs to a study of T-cell memory formation after mild COVID-19. In TCRdb, the 5' RACE reads were re-called with MiXCR into one record per CDR3 protein. The sample holds about 180,000 distinct CDR3 sequences, 16% seen once. Material: PBMCs or a T cell subset sorted from them (not recorded which). The sequence derives from an adult woman who had mild COVID-19 (a few samples of this study predate the infection). Cell type and time point are not known. This chain connects TRBV12-3 or TRBV12-4 to TRBJ2-3; 12 bases map to TRBD2. CDR3 nucleotides: TGTGCCAGCAGTACCTATCCTAGCGGGGGGGCGTATTTT. It translates to CASSTYPSGGAYF.